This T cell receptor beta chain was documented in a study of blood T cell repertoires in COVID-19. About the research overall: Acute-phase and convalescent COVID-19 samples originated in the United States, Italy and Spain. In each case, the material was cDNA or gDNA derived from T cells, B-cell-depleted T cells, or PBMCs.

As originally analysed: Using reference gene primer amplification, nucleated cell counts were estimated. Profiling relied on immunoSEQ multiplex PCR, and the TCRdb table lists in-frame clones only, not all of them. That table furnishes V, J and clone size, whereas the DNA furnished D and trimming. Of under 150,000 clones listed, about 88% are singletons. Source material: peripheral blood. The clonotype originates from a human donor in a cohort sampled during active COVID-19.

DNA for the CDR3: TGCGCCAGCACCGATATAGCGGGACCCTACGAGCAGTACTTC. Translating it yields CASTDIAGPYEQYF. V and J are TRBV10-2 and TRBJ2-7, with 8 bases lining up with TRBD2. V gave up 7 bases and J gave up 2 bases; unmatched junction bases: 7. The CDR3 is 14 amino acids. CDR1 is WSHSY, CDR2 SAAADI, per germline.